This T cell receptor (beta chain) derives from a study of cytomegalovirus exposure and HLA in healthy donors. The primer mix had 60 Vbeta and 13 Jbeta primers. This table comes from immunoSEQ multiplex PCR, and its TCRdb copy is limited to in-frame clones, with some not included. The table shows approximately 91,000 clones, with approximately 69% occurring only once. Overall study findings and caveats: Most subjects' HLA-A and HLA-B alleles were reportedly predicted from TCR beta sequences.

A single count supports this clone. Its matching antigen is unknown. The receptor comes from a female donor in good health and CMV-seronegative. Sequencing used PBMCs.

CDR3 residues: CATSGSAAGQGADATNEKLFF. As DNA, the CDR3 is TGTGCCACCAGCGGCAGTGCGGCGGGACAGGGGGCAGATGCAACTAATGAAAAACTGTTTTTT. The chain carries TRBV15 and TRBJ1-4; 12 bases fit TRBD1. CDR3 length equals 21 residues. Germline CDR1 LNHNV, CDR2 YYDKDF (reference sequence). Germline trimming cut 5 bases from V and 0 bases from J; bases unmatched to any gene: 16.